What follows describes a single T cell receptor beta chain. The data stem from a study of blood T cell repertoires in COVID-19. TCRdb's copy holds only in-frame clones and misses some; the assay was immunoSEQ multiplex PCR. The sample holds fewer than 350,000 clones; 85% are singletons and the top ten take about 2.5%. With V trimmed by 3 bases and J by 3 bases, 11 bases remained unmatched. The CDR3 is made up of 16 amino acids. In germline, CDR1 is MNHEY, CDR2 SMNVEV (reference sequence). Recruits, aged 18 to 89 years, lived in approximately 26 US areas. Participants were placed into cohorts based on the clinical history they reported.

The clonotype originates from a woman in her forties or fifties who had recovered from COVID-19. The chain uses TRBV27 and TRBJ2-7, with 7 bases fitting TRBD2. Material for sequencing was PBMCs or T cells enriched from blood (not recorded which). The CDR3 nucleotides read TGTGCCAGCAGTTTCCGGGCGGCTAGCGGTCTCTACGAGCAGTACTTC. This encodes CASSFRAASGLYEQYF.